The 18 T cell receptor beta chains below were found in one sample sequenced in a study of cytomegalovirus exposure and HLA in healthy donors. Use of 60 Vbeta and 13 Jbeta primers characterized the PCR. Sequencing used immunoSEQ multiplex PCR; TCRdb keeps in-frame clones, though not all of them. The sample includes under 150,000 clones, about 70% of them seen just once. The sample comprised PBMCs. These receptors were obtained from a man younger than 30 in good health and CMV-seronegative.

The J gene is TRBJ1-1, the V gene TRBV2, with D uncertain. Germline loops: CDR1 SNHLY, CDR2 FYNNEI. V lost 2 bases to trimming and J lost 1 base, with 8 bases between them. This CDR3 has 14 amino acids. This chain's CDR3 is CASSERYRNTEAFF. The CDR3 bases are TGTGCCAGCAGTGAAAGGTACAGGAACACTGAAGCTTTCTTT.

CDR3 coding DNA: TGTGCCAGCAGCTCCCTAGCGGGGCTCCGGGTGGATGAGCAGTTCTTC. It is translated as CASSSLAGLRVDEQFF. The chain employs TRBV5-8 and TRBJ2-1, with 9 bases aligning to TRBD2. Germline-derived CDR1 and CDR2 are SGHTS and YDEGEE. Unmatched junction bases numbered 12, after V lost 3 bases and J lost 8 bases. The CDR3 loop spans 16 amino acids.

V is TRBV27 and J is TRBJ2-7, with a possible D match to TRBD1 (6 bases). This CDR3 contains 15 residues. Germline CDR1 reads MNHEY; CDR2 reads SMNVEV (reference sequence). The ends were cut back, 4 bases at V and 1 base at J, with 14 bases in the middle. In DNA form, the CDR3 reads TGTGCCAGCAGTTGGACGGGACACCCATCCTACGAGCAGTACTTC. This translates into CASSWTGHPSYEQYF.

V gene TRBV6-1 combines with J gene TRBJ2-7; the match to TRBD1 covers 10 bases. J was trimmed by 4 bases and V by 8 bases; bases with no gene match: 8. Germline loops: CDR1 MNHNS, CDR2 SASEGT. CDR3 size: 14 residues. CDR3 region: CASSGTGDGYEQYF. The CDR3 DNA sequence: TGTGCCAGCTCCGGGACAGGGGATGGTTACGAGCAGTACTTC.

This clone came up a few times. The CDR3 nucleotides are TGTGCCAGCAGCGTAGGAACAGCCTACAATGAGCAGTTCTTC. Translation: CASSVGTAYNEQFF. V gene TRBV9 combines with J gene TRBJ2-1; no clear D. V lost 0 bases to trimming and J lost 2 bases, with 6 bases between them. The CDR3 totals 14 residues. The germline gives CDR1 SGDLS, CDR2 YYNGEE.

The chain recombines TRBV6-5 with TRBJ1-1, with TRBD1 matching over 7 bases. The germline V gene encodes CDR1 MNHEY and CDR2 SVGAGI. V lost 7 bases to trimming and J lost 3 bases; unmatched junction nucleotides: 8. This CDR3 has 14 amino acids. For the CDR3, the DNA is TGTGCCAGCAACCGACAGGGCGAAGACACTGAAGCTTTCTTT. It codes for CASNRQGEDTEAFF.

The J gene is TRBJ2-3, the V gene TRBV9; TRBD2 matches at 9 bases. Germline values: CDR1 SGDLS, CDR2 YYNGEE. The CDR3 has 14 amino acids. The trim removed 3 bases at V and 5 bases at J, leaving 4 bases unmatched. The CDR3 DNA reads TGTGCCAGCAGCGCGGGACTAGCAGGAGATACGCAGTATTTT. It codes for CASSAGLAGDTQYF.

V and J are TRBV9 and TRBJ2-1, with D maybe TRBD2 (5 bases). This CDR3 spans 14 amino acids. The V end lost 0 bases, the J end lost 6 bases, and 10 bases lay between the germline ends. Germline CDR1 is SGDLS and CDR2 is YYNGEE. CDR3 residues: CASSVEFLANEQFF. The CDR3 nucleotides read TGTGCCAGCAGCGTAGAGTTTCTAGCCAATGAGCAGTTCTTC. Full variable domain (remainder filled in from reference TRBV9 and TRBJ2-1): DSGVTQTPKHLITATGQRVTLRCSPRSGDLSVYWYQQSLDQGLQFLIQYYNGEERAKGNILERFSAQQFPDLHSELNLSSLELGDSALYFCASSVEFLANEQFFGPGTRLTVL.

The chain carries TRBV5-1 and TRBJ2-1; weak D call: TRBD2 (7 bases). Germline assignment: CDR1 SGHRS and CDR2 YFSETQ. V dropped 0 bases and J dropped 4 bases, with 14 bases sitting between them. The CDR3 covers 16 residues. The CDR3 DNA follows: TGCGCCAGCAGCTTGGAGGGGGGGGCATCATACAATGAGCAGTTCTTC. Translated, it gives CASSLEGGASYNEQFF.

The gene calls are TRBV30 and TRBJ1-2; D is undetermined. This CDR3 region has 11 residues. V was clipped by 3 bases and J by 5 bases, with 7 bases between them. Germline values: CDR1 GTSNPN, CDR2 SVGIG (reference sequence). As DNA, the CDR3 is TGTGCCTGGAGCGCGGGATATGGCTACACCTTC. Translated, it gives CAWSAGYGYTF.

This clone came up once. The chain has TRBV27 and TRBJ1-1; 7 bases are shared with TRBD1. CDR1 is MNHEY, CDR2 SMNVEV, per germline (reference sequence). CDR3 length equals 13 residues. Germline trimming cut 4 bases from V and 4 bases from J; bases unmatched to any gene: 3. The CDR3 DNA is TGTGCCAGCAGTTGGCAGGGGGGCACTGAAGCTTTCTTT. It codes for CASSWQGGTEAFF.

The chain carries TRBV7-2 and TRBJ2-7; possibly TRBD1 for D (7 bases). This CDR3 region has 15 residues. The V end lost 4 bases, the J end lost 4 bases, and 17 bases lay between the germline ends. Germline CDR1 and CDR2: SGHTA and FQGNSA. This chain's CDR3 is CASSSRDRGLYEQYF. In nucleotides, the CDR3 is TGTGCCAGCAGCTCTCGGGACAGAGGACTATACGAGCAGTACTTC.

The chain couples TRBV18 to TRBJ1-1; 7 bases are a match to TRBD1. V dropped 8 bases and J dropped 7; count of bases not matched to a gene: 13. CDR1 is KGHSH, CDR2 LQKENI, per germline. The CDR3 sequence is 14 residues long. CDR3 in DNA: TGTGCCAGCAACAGGGGAACCCAAGCTAATGAAGCTTTCTTT. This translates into CASNRGTQANEAFF.

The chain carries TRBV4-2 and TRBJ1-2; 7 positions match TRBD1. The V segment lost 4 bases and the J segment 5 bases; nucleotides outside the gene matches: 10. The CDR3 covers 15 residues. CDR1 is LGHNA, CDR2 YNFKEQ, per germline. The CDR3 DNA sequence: TGTGCCAGCAGCCCCTCCCCGGGGACAGAGTATGGCTACACCTTC. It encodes CASSPSPGTEYGYTF.

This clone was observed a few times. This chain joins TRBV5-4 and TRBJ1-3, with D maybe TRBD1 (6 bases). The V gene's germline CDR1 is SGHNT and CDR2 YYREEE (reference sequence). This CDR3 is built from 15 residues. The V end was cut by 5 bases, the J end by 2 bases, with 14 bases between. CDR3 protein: CASSSTGLPGNTIYF. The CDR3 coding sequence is TGTGCCAGCAGTTCTACAGGGCTCCCTGGAAACACCATATATTTT.

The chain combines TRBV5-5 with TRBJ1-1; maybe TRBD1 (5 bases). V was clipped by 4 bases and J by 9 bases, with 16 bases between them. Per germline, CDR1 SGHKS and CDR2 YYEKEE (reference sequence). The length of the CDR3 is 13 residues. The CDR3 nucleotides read TGTGCCAGCAGCCCAGGACCAGGGCGTAAAGCTTTCTTT. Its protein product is CASSPGPGRKAFF.

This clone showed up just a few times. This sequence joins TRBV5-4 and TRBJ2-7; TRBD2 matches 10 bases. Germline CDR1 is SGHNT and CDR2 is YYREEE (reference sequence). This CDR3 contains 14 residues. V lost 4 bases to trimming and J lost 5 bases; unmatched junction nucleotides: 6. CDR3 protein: CASSPGLAPHEQYF. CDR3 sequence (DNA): TGTGCCAGCAGCCCGGGACTAGCGCCCCACGAGCAGTACTTC.

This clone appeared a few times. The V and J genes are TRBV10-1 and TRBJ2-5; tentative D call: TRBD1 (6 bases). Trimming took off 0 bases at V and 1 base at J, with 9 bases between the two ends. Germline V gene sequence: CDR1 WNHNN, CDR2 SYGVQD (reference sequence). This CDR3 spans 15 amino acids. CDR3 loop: CASSESQGTQETQYF. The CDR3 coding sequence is TGCGCCAGCAGTGAGTCCCAGGGGACCCAAGAGACCCAGTACTTC.